This T cell receptor (beta chain) is from a study of T cell responses to AZD1222 COVID-19 vaccine. General study results and limits: The study reported that nearly half of spike-specific TCRs target unmutated variant regions. Spike regions recognized by vaccine-associated CD4 TCRs spanned the protein, led by 160-218 and 743-854. Clonal diversity was possibly underestimated, and white British individuals and females predominated among donors.

Comment on this clone: What it binds is not known.

This CDR3 contains 16 residues. Trimming left V 0 bases short and J 5 bases short, with 15 bases between. The germline V gene has CDR1 SGHRS and CDR2 YFSETQ. Assay used: immunoSEQ multiplex PCR; TCRdb lists only in-frame clones, some missing. Of about 110,000 clones listed, roughly 84% are singletons. The chain couples TRBV5-1 to TRBJ1-3; TRBD1 is a possible D gene (5 bases). Material: peripheral blood, obtained on day 0 of AZD1222 vaccination. This clonotype was sampled from an adult in good health. This CDR3 reads CASSLGTPGVRNTIYF. CDR3 coding DNA: TGCGCCAGCAGCTTGGGGACCCCGGGGGTGCGAAACACCATATATTTT.